This T cell receptor (beta chain) was identified during a study of naive and memory T cell subsets. Looked up from germline, CDR1 is SGHVS and CDR2 is FQNEAQ. V dropped 6 bases and J dropped 1 base, with 12 bases sitting between them. The CDR3 totals 14 residues. An equimolar mix of two oligonucleotides served as the beta constant-region primer for TRBC1 and TRBC2. Ligated cDNA was amplified by four rounds of PCR with nested alpha and beta constant-region primers and SP2. TCRdb called the UMI-ligation and nested PCR reads again in MiXCR, with one record for every CDR3 protein. The sample carries some 85,000 distinct CDR3 sequences, about an eighth recorded once. This clonotype was seen at least ten times.

J is TRBJ1-2 and V is TRBV7-8; D is uncertain. The sequence was obtained from a human donor in good health. Sequenced sample: central memory CD4+ T cells from blood. CDR3 nucleotides: TGTGCCAGCAGTAAAGGAGGAGTTAACTATGGCTACACCTTC. It codes for CASSKGGVNYGYTF.